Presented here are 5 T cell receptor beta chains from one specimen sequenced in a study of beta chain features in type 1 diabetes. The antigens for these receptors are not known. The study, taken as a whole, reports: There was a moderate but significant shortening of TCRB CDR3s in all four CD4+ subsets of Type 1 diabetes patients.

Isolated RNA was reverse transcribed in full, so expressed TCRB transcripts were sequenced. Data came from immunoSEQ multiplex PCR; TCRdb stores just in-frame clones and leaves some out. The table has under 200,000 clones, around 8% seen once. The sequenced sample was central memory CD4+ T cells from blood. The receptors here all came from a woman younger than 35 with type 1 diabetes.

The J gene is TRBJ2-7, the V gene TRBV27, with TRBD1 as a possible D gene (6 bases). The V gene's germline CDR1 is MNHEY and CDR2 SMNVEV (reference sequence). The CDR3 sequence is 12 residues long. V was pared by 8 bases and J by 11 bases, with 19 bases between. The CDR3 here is CASGSPGTREYF. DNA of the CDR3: TGTGCCAGCGGATCCCCCGGGACACGAGAGTACTTC.

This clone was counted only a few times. The DNA of the CDR3 is TGTGCCAGCAGCTTAGCGCAGGGGCCCTACGAGCAGTACTTC. It encodes CASSLAQGPYEQYF. The J gene is TRBJ2-7, the V gene TRBV7-2; D is possibly TRBD1 (6 bases). This CDR3 is built from 14 residues. Germline values: CDR1 SGHTA, CDR2 FQGNSA. The germline V and J ends were trimmed by 0 bases and 2 bases, with 8 bases remaining between them.

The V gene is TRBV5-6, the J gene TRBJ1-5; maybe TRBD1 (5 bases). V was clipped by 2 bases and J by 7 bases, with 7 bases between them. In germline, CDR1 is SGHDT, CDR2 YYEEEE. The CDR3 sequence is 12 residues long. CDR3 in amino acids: CASSFGGQPQHF. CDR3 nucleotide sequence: TGTGCCAGCAGCTTCGGGGGGCAGCCCCAGCATTTT.

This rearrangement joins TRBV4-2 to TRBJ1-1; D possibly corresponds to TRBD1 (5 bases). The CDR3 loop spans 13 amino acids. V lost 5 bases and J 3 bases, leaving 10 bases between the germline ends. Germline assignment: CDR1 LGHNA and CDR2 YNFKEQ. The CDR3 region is CASSSQGYTEAFF. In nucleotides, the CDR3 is TGTGCCAGCAGCAGTCAGGGTTACACTGAAGCTTTCTTT.

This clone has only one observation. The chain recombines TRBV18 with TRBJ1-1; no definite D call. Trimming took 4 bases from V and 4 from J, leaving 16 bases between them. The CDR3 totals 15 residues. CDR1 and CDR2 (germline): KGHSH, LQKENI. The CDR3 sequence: CASSLGGGRSTEAFF. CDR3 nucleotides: TGTGCCAGCTCACTGGGTGGCGGAAGGAGCACTGAAGCTTTCTTT.